This T cell receptor beta chain was observed in a study of shared clonotypes between healthy human individuals. Overall study findings and caveats: Researchers sampled only blood; tissue repertoires likely differ.

The germline V and J ends were trimmed by 3 bases and 2 bases, with 10 bases remaining between them. Germline V lookup: CDR1 SEHNR, CDR2 FQNEAQ (reference sequence). This CDR3 comprises 14 residues. The genomic DNA of each subset was split evenly across several immunoSEQ plates. This table comes from immunoSEQ multiplex PCR, and its TCRdb copy is limited to in-frame clones, with some not included. Found here are about 2.2 million clones, about 94% of them singletons; the top ten hold less than 2%. In the naive CD8 group, cells lacked CD45RO and were positively selected for CCR7, so terminally differentiated effector memory CD45RA+ cells were left out. None of the donors, who were healthy HIV-negative adults, had recently had acute infections or vaccinations. Caucasian adults living in Nashville, Tennessee, provided all samples. Concerning this clone: Its antigen is still unknown.

This clonotype originated in a young man in good health. Some clones in this sample may be carry-over from other donors' samples. This chain links TRBV7-9 with TRBJ2-5, with a tentative D call TRBD2 (5 bases). Sequenced material: naive CD8+ T cells from PBMCs. In nucleotides, the CDR3 is TGTGCCAGCAGCTTTCCTGACTATCAAGAGACCCAGTACTTC. Protein: CASSFPDYQETQYF.